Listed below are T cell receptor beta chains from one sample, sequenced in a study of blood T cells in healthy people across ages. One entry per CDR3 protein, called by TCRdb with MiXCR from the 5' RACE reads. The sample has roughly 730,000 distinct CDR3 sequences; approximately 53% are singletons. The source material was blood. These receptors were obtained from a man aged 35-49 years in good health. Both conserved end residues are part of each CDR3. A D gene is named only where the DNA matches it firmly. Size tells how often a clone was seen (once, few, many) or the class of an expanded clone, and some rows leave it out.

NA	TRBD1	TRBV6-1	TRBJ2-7	TGTGCCAGCAGTACAGGGGGCTCCAAATACTACGAGCAGTACTTC	CASSTGGSKYYEQYF
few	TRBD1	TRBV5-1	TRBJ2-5	TGCGCCAGCAATTTCCGGGACAGGGGGGCCGGTGAGACCCAGTACTTC	CASNFRDRGAGETQYF
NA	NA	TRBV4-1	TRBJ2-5	TGCGCCAGCAGCCAGGAGTCAGAGACCCAGTACTTC	CASSQESETQYF
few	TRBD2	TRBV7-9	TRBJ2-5	TGTGCCAGCAGACTCGGACTAGCGGGACTGTACCAAGAGACCCAGTACTTC	CASRLGLAGLYQETQYF
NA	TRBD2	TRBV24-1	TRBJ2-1	TGTGCCACCAGCAAGGGGGGGACTAGCAATGAGCAGTTCTTC	CATSKGGTSNEQFF
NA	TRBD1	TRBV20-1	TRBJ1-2	TGCAGTGCTAGCGTAGGGGGCGCGGGTGGCTACACCTTC	CSASVGGAGGYTF
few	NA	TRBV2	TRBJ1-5	TGTGCCAGCAAGGACAGTTTCGGCAATCAGCCCCAGCATTTT	CASKDSFGNQPQHF
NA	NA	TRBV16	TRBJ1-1	TGTGCCAGCAGCCAATCTCCCACTGAAGCTTTCTTT	CASSQSPTEAFF
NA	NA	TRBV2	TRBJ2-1	TGTGCCAGCAGTGTTACTGTTACAAAAGAGCAGTTCTTC	CASSVTVTKEQFF
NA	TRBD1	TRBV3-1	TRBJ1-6	TGTGCCAGCAGCCAAGCCCCGGGACAGGGGAATTCACCCCTCCACTTT	CASSQAPGQGNSPLHF
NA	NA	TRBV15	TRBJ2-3	TGTGCCACCAGCAGCAGGGGAGTAGCGCAGTATTTT	CATSSRGVAQYF
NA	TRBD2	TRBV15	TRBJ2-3	TGTGCCACCAGCAGGTTAGCGGGTTACACAGATACGCAGTATTTT	CATSRLAGYTDTQYF
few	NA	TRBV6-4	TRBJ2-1	TGTGCCAGCGGTCTTGGAGGGATCAATGAGCAGTTCTTC	CASGLGGINEQFF
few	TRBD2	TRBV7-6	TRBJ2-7	TGTGCCAGCAGCTTAGCCCTAAAGAGGACTAGCGGGAGTTTCTACGAGCAGTACTTC	CASSLALKRTSGSFYEQYF
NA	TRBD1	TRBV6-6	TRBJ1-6	TGTGCCAGCAGTAGGGACAGGGTTTCACCCCTCCACTTT	CASSRDRVSPLHF
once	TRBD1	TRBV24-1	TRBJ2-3	TGTGCCACCAGTGATTGGGGACAGGACAGTGGGTACCATACAGATACGCAGTATTTT	CATSDWGQDSGYHTDTQYF
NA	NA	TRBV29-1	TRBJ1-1	TGCAGCGTCCAAAGGGCCGGGAGGAACACTGAAGCTTTCTTT	CSVQRAGRNTEAFF
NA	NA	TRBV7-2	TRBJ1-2	TGTGCCAGCAGGTTGAGGGGCCGCACCGATGGCTACACCTTC	CASRLRGRTDGYTF
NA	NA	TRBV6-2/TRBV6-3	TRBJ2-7	TGTGCCAGCAGTTTCGTAGGGGGAGTATTGCACGAGCAGTACTTC	CASSFVGGVLHEQYF
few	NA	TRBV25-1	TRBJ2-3	TGTGCCAGCAGAAACAGGACAGACGACACAGATACGCAGTATTTT	CASRNRTDDTDTQYF
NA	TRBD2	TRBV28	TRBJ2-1	TGTGCCAGCATCGCGGGAGGAAGCTACAATGAGCAGTTCTTC	CASIAGGSYNEQFF
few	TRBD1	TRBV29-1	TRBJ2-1	TGCAGCGTTGAGCAAACAGGGGGTCCCTACAATGAGCAGTTCTTC	CSVEQTGGPYNEQFF
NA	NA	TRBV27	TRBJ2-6	TGTGCCAGCAGTTTTTACCCCGGGACGGCGAGCTCTGGGGCCAACGTCCTGACTTTC	CASSFYPGTASSGANVLTF
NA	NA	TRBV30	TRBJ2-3	TGTGCCACTTACACGAGGGACAAGGTTACAGATACGCAGTATTTT	CATYTRDKVTDTQYF
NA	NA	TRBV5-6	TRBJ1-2	TGTGCCAGCAACCAGGGTTCCGGCTACACCTTC	CASNQGSGYTF
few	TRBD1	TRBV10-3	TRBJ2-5	TGTGCCATCAGTGAATGGGAGGACAGGGGAGAGACCCAGTACTTC	CAISEWEDRGETQYF
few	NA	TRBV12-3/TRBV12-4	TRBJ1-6	TGTGCCAGCAGTTTAGGAGGAGAGAATTCACCCCTCCACTTT	CASSLGGENSPLHF
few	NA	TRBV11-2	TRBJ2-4	TGTGCCAGCAGCTTAGATCGTCTCTCCCCACTAAACATTCAGTACTTC	CASSLDRLSPLNIQYF
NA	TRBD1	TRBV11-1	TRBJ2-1	TGTGCCAGCAGCTTAAGTACAGGGGGAAGGTATGAGCAGTTCTTC	CASSLSTGGRYEQFF
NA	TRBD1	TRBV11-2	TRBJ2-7	TGTGCCAGCAGCCCCTCCGATACAGGGGCCGCCTACGAGCAGTACTTC	CASSPSDTGAAYEQYF
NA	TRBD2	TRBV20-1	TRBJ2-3	TGCAGTGCTGCTCTGGATAGCGGGAGGGCCCGTAGAGATACGCAGTATTTT	CSAALDSGRARRDTQYF
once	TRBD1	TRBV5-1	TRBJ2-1	TGCGCCAGCAGGGAAGGACAGGGTCTATTCTCTGAGCAGTTCTTC	CASREGQGLFSEQFF
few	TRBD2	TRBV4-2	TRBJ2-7	TGTGCCAGCAGCCAAGAAACTAGCGGAACTAACGACGAGCAGTACTTC	CASSQETSGTNDEQYF
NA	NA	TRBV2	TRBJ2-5	TGTGCCAGCAGTGAATACGGAGCAGGGCAAGAGACCCAGTACTTC	CASSEYGAGQETQYF
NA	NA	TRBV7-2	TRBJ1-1	TGTGCCAGCAGGAACATCAGGGCCACTGAAGCTTTCTTT	CASRNIRATEAFF
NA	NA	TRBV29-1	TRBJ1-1	TGCAGCGTCCGATCATCTGTCACTGAAGCTTTCTTT	CSVRSSVTEAFF
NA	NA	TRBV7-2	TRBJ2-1	TGTGCCAGCAGCTTTAATATTGAGCAGTTCTTC	CASSFNIEQFF
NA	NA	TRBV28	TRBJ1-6	TGTGCCAGCAAAACCGGGGACTCACCCCTCCACTTT	CASKTGDSPLHF
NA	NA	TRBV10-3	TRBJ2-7	TGTGCCATCAGTGAGTCGAGCGGCGTTACCTACGAGCAGTACTTC	CAISESSGVTYEQYF
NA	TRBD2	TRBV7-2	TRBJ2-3	TGTGCCAGCAGCCCCGACTTGCGGGGGTTAGATACGCAGTATTTT	CASSPDLRGLDTQYF
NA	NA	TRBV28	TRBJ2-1	TGTGCCAGCAGTTTATACCGACCGGGCTCCTACAATGAGCAGTTCTTC	CASSLYRPGSYNEQFF
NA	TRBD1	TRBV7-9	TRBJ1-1	TGTGCCAGCAGCTCGGACATCAGGGGGCCAGTGAGGACTGAAGCTTTCTTT	CASSSDIRGPVRTEAFF
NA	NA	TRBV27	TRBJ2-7	TGTGCCAGCACCCAGGGCAGTGGAGAAGAGCAGTACTTC	CASTQGSGEEQYF
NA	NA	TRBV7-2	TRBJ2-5	TGTGCCAGCAGCTTAGAGGGGGGTTGGCTAGAGACCCAGTACTTC	CASSLEGGWLETQYF
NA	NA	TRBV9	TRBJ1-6	TGTGCCAGCAGCGTATTAGGGGTGGGGGCACCCCTCCACTTT	CASSVLGVGAPLHF
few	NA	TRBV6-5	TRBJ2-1	TGTGCCAGCAGTCGCAACACGCAGCCATCCTACAATGAGCAGTTCTTC	CASSRNTQPSYNEQFF
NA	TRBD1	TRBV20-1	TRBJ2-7	TGCAGTGCCGAGCCTGAGGACAGGACCTACGAGCAGTACTTC	CSAEPEDRTYEQYF
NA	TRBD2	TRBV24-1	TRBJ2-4	TGTGCCACCAGCGATTGGGGGACGACGCGGGAGCAGTACTTC	CATSDWGTTREQYF
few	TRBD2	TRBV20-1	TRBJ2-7	TGCAGTGCGATGACTAGCGGGAGTGTGTTCTACGAGCAGTACTTC	CSAMTSGSVFYEQYF
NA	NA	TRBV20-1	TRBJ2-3	TGCAGTGCTAGGATACCCCCAGATACGCAGTATTTT	CSARIPPDTQYF
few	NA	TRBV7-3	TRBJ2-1	TGTGCCAGCAGCTTACCTAGAGGTCAGGTTAACAATGAGCAGTTCTTC	CASSLPRGQVNNEQFF
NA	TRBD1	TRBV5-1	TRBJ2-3	TGCGCCAGCAGCTTGGAGGGACAGCCAAGGACAGATACGCGGTATTTT	CASSLEGQPRTDTRYF
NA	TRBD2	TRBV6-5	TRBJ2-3	TGTGCCAGCAGTTACTATCGAACTAGCGGGAGCACAGATACGCAGTATTTT	CASSYYRTSGSTDTQYF